A selection of T cell receptor beta chains follows, all from one sample in a study of vaccination and CD4 T cells after COVID-19. Which antigens these TCRs recognize remains unknown. MiXCR, run by TCRdb on the PCR reads, gives a single entry per CDR3 protein. Here the sample spans under 11,000 distinct CDR3 sequences, 29% being singletons. The sequenced material came from cultured CD4+ T cells from blood. The origin of the receptors is a human donor with COVID-19. Both conserved end residues are part of each CDR3. D genes are given only for firm matches. Not all rows give a size; the values are once, few, many and, for expanded clones, a class.

CASSTPPGYNEQFF	TGTGCCAGCAGTACCCCGCCGGGATACAATGAGCAGTTCTTC	-	-	TRBV28	TRBJ2-1
CASSIRWDRGSSPLHF	TGTGCCAGCAGCATACGTTGGGACAGGGGTAGCTCACCCCTCCACTTT	TRBD1	-	TRBV6-2/TRBV6-3	TRBJ1-6
CSARASGQETQYF	TGCAGTGCTAGGGCTAGCGGGCAAGAGACCCAGTACTTC	TRBD2	-	TRBV20-1	TRBJ2-5
CASSSGSGTGPKLFF	TGTGCCAGCAGCTCCGGGTCGGGGACAGGGCCAAAACTGTTTTTT	TRBD1	few	TRBV6-2/TRBV6-3	TRBJ1-4
CASIIGGYNEQFF	TGTGCCAGCATAATCGGCGGATACAATGAGCAGTTCTTC	-	-	TRBV6-1	TRBJ2-1
CASIPRGRSYEQYF	TGTGCCAGCATCCCCAGGGGGCGTTCCTACGAGCAGTACTTC	TRBD1	-	TRBV28	TRBJ2-7
CASSLRQGAKTNEKLFF	TGTGCCAGCAGTCTCCGACAGGGGGCGAAAACTAATGAAAAACTGTTTTTT	TRBD1	-	TRBV12-3/TRBV12-4	TRBJ1-4
CASTQQGIEAFF	TGTGCCAGTACTCAACAAGGAATTGAAGCTTTCTTT	-	-	TRBV6-1	TRBJ1-1
CASRTDPGTGELFF	TGTGCCAGCAGGACCGATCCGGGGACCGGGGAGCTGTTTTTT	-	-	TRBV2	TRBJ2-2
CASSETPDMGSYNSPLHF	TGTGCCAGCAGCGAGACGCCTGACATGGGGTCCTATAATTCACCCCTCCACTTT	-	few	TRBV6-1	TRBJ1-6
CASSLIGLGTGELFF	TGTGCCAGCAGCTTGATCGGACTAGGCACCGGGGAGCTGTTTTTT	TRBD2	-	TRBV7-6	TRBJ2-2
CASLGVGSYEQYF	TGTGCCAGCCTTGGAGTCGGTTCCTACGAGCAGTACTTC	-	-	TRBV6-1	TRBJ2-7
CSARDLAGGNTEAFF	TGCAGTGCTAGAGATCTGGCAGGGGGAAACACTGAAGCTTTCTTT	TRBD1	few	TRBV20-1	TRBJ1-1
CASSRTSGLSYEQYF	TGTGCCAGCAGTCGGACTAGCGGCCTCTCCTACGAGCAGTACTTC	TRBD2	-	TRBV7-8	TRBJ2-7
CAISRISGGGQETQYF	TGTGCCATCAGTCGGATTAGCGGGGGGGGCCAAGAGACCCAGTACTTC	TRBD2	few	TRBV10-3	TRBJ2-5
CASSQRDSRNTEAFF	TGTGCCAGCAGTCAACGGGACAGCCGGAACACTGAAGCTTTCTTT	TRBD1	-	TRBV2	TRBJ1-1
CASSLAGQGQPQHF	TGTGCCAGCAGCTTAGCGGGACAGGGTCAGCCCCAGCATTTT	TRBD1	-	TRBV7-6	TRBJ1-5
CASSQRQVANTGELFF	TGTGCCAGCAGTCAACGACAGGTGGCGAACACCGGGGAGCTGTTTTTT	-	few	TRBV6-1	TRBJ2-2
CASMRAAGEQYF	TGTGCCAGCATGAGGGCCGCCGGCGAGCAGTACTTC	-	few	TRBV6-1	TRBJ2-7
CASSQASGNTIYF	TGTGCCAGCAGCCAAGCCTCTGGAAACACCATATATTTT	-	-	TRBV7-6	TRBJ1-3
CASSLGDRKDGDEQYF	TGTGCCAGCAGCCTTGGGGACCGAAAGGATGGCGACGAGCAGTACTTC	-	-	TRBV4-2	TRBJ2-7
CASSWGVGSLTLNGGYTF	TGCGCCAGCAGCTGGGGCGTGGGGTCCTTGACTCTCAATGGCGGCTACACCTTC	-	-	TRBV5-1	TRBJ1-2
CASSSGTGNYGYTF	TGTGCCAGCAGTTCCGGGACAGGGAACTATGGCTACACCTTC	TRBD1	few	TRBV28	TRBJ1-2
CASSKRTALSGNTIYF	TGTGCCAGTAGTAAGAGGACTGCGCTCTCTGGAAACACCATATATTTT	-	once	TRBV19	TRBJ1-3
CASSPRHTAEKLFF	TGTGCCAGCAGTCCCCGACACACGGCTGAAAAACTGTTTTTT	-	-	TRBV25-1	TRBJ1-4
CASSNTGVSYEQYF	TGTGCCAGCAGTAATACAGGGGTGTCCTACGAGCAGTACTTC	TRBD1	-	TRBV2	TRBJ2-7
CASSELGVGNTEAFF	TGTGCCAGCAGCGAACTAGGGGTAGGGAACACTGAAGCTTTCTTT	-	-	TRBV7-2	TRBJ1-1
CASSEENRAGYGYTF	TGTGCCAGCAGTGAAGAGAACAGGGCTGGCTATGGCTACACCTTC	-	-	TRBV6-1	TRBJ1-2
CASSPTGGMQHYEQYF	TGTGCCAGCAGCCCTACCGGCGGGATGCAACACTACGAGCAGTACTTC	-	-	TRBV27	TRBJ2-7
CASSVHQGGVYNSPLHF	TGTGCCAGCAGCGTGCACCAAGGGGGTGTCTATAATTCACCCCTCCACTTT	-	-	TRBV5-6	TRBJ1-6
CASSLENQRGGLGELFF	TGTGCCAGCAGCTTAGAGAACCAGCGGGGGGGCCTCGGGGAGCTGTTTTTT	TRBD2	-	TRBV11-2	TRBJ2-2
CASSQSGRELRGYTF	TGTGCCAGCAGCCAATCGGGCAGGGAACTCCGCGGCTACACCTTC	-	few	TRBV7-9	TRBJ1-2
CSATSGAEKEETQYF	TGCAGTGCCACCAGTGGAGCGGAGAAGGAAGAGACCCAGTACTTC	-	few	TRBV20-1	TRBJ2-5
CASSSEVNQPQHF	TGTGCCAGCAGTTCCGAGGTCAATCAGCCCCAGCATTTT	-	medium-sized	TRBV27	TRBJ1-5
CASSPLSDTQYF	TGTGCCAGCAGCCCGCTTTCTGATACGCAGTATTTT	-	-	TRBV7-2	TRBJ2-3
CATKGQVAYEQYF	TGTGCCACTAAGGGACAGGTAGCCTACGAGCAGTACTTC	TRBD1	-	TRBV28	TRBJ2-7
CASSPGSTYGGSETQYF	TGTGCCAGCAGCCCAGGGAGTACTTACGGAGGGTCAGAGACCCAGTACTTC	-	few	TRBV6-1	TRBJ2-5
CASSQTGKYYGYTF	TGCGCCAGCAGCCAGACAGGGAAGTACTATGGCTACACCTTC	TRBD1	-	TRBV4-1	TRBJ1-2
CASSLAGDANYGYTF	TGTGCCAGCAGCTTAGCGGGGGATGCGAACTATGGCTACACCTTC	-	few	TRBV7-2	TRBJ1-2
CASSLTTVMNTEAFF	TGTGCCAGCAGCTTGACGACAGTCATGAACACTGAAGCTTTCTTT	-	few	TRBV5-4	TRBJ1-1
CASSFLSGSGRNTEAFF	TGTGCCAGCAGCTTCCTCTCTGGGAGTGGCAGGAACACTGAAGCTTTCTTT	-	-	TRBV7-2	TRBJ1-1